This T cell receptor (beta chain) was obtained from a study of cytomegalovirus exposure and HLA in healthy donors. General observations from the study: Some public TCRs appeared in many individuals, while most sequences were rare. Roughly uniform depth of sequencing across donors was assumed in presence/absence analyses.

The CDR3 consists of 11 residues. Trimming took 7 bases from V and 4 from J, leaving 8 bases between them. Germline values: CDR1 SNHLY, CDR2 FYNNEI. PCR used 60 Vbeta primers and 13 Jbeta primers. Assay: immunoSEQ multiplex PCR; the TCRdb copy retains only in-frame clones and omits some. The sample gives hundreds of thousands of clones, about 89% of which show up once; around 1% is in the top ten. As regards this clone: Antigen: not known.

Source material: PBMCs. The rearrangement links TRBV2 to TRBJ2-7; unclear D gene. This clonotype was obtained from a woman aged 18-29 years in good health and CMV-seronegative. CDR3 coding DNA: TGTGCCAGCAACACACGTTACGAGCAGTACTTC. Encoded protein: CASNTRYEQYF.